The clone carrying this T cell receptor (beta chain) was counted ten times or more. CDR1 and CDR2 (germline): SGHRS, YFSETQ. V lost 4 bases and J lost 5; bases outside the gene matches: 9. The CDR3 has 15 residues. The data originate from a study of T cells of healthy individuals. TCRdb redid the calling of the 5' RACE reads with MiXCR, one entry per CDR3 protein. The sample has 40,000 to 65,000 distinct CDR3 sequences; approximately 15% are singletons. V usage is TRBV5-1 and J usage is TRBJ2-3; 8 positions match TRBD2. The receptor was isolated from a human donor in good health. DNA for the CDR3: TGCGCCAGCAGCCCTAGCGGGCACTCCGAAGATACGCAGTATTTT. The encoded protein is CASSPSGHSEDTQYF.